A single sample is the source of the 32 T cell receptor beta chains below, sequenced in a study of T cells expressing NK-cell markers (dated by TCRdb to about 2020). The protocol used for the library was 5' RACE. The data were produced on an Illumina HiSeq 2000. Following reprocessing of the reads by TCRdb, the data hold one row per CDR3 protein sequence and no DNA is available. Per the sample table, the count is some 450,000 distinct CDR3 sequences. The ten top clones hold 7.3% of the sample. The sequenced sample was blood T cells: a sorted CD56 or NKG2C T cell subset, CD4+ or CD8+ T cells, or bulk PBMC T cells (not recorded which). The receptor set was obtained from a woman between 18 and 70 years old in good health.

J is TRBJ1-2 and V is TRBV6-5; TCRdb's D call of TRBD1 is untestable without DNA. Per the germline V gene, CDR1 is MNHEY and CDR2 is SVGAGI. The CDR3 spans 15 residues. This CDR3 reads CASSYHGQKNYGYTF.

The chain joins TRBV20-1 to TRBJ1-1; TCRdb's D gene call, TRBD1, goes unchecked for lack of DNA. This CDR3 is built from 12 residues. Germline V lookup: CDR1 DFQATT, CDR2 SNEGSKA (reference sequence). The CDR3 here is CSALGQSTEAFF.

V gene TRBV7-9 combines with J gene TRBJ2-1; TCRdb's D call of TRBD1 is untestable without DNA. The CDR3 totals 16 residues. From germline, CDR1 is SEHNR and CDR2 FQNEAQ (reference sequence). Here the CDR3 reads CASSLVSSKLGDEQFF.

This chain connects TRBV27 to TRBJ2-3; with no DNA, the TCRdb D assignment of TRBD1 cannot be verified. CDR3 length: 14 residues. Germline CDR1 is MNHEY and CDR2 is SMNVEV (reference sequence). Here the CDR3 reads CASVSGTATDTQYF.

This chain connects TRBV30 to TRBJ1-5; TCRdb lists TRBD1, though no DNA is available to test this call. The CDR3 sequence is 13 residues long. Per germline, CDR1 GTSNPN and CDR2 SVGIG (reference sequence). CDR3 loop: CASSAQGSQPQHF.

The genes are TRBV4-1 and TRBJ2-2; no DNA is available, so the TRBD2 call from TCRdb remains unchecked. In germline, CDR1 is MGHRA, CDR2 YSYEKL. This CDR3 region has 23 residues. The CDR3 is CASSQDRLAGGLGTPSNTGELFF.

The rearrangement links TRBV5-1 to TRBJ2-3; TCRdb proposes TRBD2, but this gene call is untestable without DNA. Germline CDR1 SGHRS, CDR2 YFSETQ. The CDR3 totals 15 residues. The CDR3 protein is CASTPGTSRSDTQYF.

This CDR3 is CASSGWEQAAHYEQYF. The chain uses TRBV25-1 and TRBJ2-7; TCRdb returns TRBD1, unconfirmable since there is no DNA. Germline CDR1 reads MGHDK; CDR2 reads SYGVNS. The length of the CDR3 is 16 residues.

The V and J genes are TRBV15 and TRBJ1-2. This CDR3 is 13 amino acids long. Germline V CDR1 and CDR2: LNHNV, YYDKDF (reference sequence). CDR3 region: CATRADTNYGYTF. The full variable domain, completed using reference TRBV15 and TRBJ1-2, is DAMVIQNPRYQVTQFGKPVTLSCSQTLNHNVMYWYQQKSSQAPKLLFHYYDKDFNNEADTPDNFQSRRPNTSFCFLDIRSPGLGDTAMYLCATRADTNYGYTFGSGTRLTVV.

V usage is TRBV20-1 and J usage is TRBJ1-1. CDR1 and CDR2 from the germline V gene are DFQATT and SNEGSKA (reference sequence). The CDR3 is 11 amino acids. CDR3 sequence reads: CSAPSITEAFF.

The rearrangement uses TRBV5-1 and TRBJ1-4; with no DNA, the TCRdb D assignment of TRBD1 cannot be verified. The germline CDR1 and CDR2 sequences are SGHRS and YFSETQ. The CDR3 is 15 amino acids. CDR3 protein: CASSGSGGVEEKLFF.

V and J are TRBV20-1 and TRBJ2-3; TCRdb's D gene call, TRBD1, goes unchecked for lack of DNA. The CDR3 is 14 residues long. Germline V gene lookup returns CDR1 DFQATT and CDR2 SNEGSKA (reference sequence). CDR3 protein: CSAGAGGSGDTQYF.

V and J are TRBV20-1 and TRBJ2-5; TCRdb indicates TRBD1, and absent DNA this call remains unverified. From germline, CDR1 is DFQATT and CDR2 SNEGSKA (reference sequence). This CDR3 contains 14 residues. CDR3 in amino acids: CSASLTDFQETQYF.

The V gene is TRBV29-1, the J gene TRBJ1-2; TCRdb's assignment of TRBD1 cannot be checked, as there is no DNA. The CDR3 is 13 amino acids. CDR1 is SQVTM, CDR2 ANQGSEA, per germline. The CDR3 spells CSVPWGSGGGYTF.

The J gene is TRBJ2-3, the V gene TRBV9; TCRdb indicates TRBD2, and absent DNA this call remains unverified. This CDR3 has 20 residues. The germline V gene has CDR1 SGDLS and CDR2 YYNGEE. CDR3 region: CASSVDWGGSSFVGTDTQYF. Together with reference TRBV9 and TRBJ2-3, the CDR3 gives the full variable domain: DSGVTQTPKHLITATGQRVTLRCSPRSGDLSVYWYQQSLDQGLQFLIQYYNGEERAKGNILERFSAQQFPDLHSELNLSSLELGDSALYFCASSVDWGGSSFVGTDTQYFGPGTRLTVL.

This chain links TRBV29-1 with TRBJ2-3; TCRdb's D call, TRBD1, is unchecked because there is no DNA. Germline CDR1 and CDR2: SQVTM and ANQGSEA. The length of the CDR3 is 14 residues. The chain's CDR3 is CSVEDLGPPDTQYF.

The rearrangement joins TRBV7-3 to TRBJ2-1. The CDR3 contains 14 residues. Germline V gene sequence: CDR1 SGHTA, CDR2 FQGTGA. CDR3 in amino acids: CASSRTGPYNEQFF.

The CDR3 is CATSRGGGANTEAFF. The chain has TRBV15 and TRBJ1-1. The CDR3 contains 15 residues. In germline, CDR1 is LNHNV, CDR2 YYDKDF (reference sequence).

The CDR3 loop is CASSLPMAGETQYF. V usage is TRBV28 and J usage is TRBJ2-5; the D gene TCRdb calls, TRBD2, cannot be checked with no DNA. Germline lookup yields CDR1 MDHEN and CDR2 SYDVKM. This CDR3 comprises 14 residues.

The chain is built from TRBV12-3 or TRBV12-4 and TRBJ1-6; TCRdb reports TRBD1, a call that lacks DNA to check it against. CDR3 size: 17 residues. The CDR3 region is CASSLKPGVGYNSPLHF.

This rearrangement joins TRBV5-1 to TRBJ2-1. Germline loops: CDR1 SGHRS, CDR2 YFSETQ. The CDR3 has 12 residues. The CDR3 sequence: CASRNGMNEQFF.

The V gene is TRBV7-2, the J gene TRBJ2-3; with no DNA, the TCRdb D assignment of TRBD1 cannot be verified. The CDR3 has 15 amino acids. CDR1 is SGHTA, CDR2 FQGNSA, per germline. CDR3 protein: CASSLGGVRTDTQYF.

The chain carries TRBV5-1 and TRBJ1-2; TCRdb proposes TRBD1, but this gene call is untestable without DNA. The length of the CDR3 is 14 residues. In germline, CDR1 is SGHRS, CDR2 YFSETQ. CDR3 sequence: CASSPRQSLYGYTF. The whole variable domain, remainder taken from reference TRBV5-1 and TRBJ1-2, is KAGVTQTPRYLIKTRGQQVTLSCSPISGHRSVSWYQQTPGQGLQFLFEYFSETQRNKGNFPGRFSGRQFSNSRSEMNVSTLELGDSALYLCASSPRQSLYGYTFGSGTRLTVV.

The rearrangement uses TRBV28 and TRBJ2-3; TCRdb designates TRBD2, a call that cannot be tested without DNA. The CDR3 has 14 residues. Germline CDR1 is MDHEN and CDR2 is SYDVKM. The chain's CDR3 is CASREGLAENTQYF.

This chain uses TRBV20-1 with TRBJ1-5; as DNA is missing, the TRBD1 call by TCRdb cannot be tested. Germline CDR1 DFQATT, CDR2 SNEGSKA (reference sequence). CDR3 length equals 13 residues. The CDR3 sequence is CSVGDLGRQPQHF.

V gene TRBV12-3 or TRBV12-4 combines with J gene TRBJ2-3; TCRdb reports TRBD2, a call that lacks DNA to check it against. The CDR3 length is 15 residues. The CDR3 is CASSPSGASTDTQYF.

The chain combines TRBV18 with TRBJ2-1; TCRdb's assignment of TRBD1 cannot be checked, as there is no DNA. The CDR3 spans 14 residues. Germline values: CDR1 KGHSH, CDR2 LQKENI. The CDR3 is CASSQGTAGNEQFF. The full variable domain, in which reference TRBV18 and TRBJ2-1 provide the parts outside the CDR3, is NAGVMQNPRHLVRRRGQEARLRCSPMKGHSHVYWYRQLPEEGLKFMVYLQKENIIDESGMPKERFSAEFPKEGPSILRIQQVVRGDSAAYFCASSQGTAGNEQFFGPGTRLTVL.

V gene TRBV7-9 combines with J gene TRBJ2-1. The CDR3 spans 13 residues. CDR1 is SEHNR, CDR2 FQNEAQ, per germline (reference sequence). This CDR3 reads CASSFDGYNEQFF.

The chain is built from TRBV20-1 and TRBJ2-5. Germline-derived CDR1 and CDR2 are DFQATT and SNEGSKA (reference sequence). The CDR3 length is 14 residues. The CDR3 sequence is CSARDRLAQETQYF.

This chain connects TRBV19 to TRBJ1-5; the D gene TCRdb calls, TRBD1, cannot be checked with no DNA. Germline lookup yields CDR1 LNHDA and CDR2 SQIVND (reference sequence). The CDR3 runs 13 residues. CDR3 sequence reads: CASSIRGDQPQHF. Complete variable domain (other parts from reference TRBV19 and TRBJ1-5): DGGITQSPKYLFRKEGQNVTLSCEQNLNHDAMYWYRQDPGQGLRLIYYSQIVNDFQKGDIAEGYSVSREKKESFPLTVTSAQKNPTAFYLCASSIRGDQPQHFGDGTRLSIL.

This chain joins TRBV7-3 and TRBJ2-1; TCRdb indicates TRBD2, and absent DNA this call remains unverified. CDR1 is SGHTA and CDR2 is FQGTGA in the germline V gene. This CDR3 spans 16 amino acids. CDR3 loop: CASSLIGGRDRNEQFF.

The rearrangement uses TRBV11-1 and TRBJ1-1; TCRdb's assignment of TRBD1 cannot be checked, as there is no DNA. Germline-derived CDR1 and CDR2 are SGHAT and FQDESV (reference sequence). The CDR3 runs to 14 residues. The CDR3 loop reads CASSSDRPNTEAFF. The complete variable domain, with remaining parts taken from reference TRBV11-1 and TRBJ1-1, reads EAEVAQSPRYKITEKSQAVAFWCDPISGHATLYWYRQILGQGPELLVQFQDESVVDDSQLPKDRFSAERLKGVDSTLKIQPAELGDSAMYLCASSSDRPNTEAFFGQGTRLTVV.